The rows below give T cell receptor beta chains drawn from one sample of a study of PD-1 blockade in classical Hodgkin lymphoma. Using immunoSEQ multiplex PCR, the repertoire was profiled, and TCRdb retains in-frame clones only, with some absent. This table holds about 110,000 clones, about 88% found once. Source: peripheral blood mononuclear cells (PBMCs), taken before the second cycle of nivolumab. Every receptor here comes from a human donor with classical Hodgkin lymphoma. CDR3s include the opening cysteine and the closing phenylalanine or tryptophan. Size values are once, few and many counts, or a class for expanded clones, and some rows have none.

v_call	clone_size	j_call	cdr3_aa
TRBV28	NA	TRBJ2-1	CASSLPTKISSSYNEQFF
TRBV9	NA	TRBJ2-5	CASSVGTRGTQYF
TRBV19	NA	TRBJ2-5	CASSLGGPRETQYF
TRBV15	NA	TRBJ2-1	CATSRLSASGNYNEQFF
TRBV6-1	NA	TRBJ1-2	CASSEGRRGYTF
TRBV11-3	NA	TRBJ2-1	CASSLVGGGLDEQFF
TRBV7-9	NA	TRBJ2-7	CASSLAGEFGQYF
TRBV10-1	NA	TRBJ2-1	CASSDGLAGGEQFF
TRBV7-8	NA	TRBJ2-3	CASSLGGSDTQYF
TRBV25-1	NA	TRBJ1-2	CASSDQGHTGNYGYTF
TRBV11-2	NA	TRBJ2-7	CASSQDSDALSEQYF
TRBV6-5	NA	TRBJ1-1	CASSYSSRARNTEAFF
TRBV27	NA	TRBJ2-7	CASSLGLNTYEQYF
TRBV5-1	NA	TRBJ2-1	CASSLADGSLYNEQFF
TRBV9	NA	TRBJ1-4	CASSASLDKTNEKLFF
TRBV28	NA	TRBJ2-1	CASSDTTRFF
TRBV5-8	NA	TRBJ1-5	CASSRPGTAYSNQPQHF
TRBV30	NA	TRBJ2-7	CAWSLRGRGLTYEQYF
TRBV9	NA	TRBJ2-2	CASEAQTANTGELFF
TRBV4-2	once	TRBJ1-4	CASSRKGDRGTSKEKLFF
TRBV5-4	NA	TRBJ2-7	CASSVIGTEQYF
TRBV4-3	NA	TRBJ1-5	CASSPRIQTGKGSSNQPQHF
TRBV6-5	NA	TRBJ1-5	CASSYAVGNQPQHF
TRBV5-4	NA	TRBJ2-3	CASSLPTSGIDTQYF
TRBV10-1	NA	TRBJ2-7	CASSDSGGYEQYF
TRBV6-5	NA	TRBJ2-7	CASRRASGSYEQYF
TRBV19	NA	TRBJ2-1	CASSREGRGYEQFF
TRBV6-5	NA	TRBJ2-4	CASSYREVTAKNIQYF
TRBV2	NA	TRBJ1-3	CASSEVTGLGNTIYF
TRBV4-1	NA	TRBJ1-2	CASSQADSRDYGYTF
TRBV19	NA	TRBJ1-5	CASKGTGTRINQPQHF
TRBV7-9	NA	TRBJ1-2	CASSLVPTPYGYTF
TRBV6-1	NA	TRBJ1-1	CASSGAPGRSSTEAFF
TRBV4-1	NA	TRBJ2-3	CASSRFSGKRTSTDTQYF
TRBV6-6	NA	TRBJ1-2	CASTAGGFNYGYTF
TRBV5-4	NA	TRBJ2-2	CASSGLAGAGELFF
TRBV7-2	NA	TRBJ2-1	CASRLGLGNEQFF
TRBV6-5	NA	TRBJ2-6	CASSQPNSGANVLTF
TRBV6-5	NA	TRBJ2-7	CASSLGVYEQYF
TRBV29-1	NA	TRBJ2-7	CSVEDGTYEQYF
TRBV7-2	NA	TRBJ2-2	CASSSTLAGVAGELFF
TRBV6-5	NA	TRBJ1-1	CASSSYSGKNTEAFF
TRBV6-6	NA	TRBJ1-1	CASSYRREGTEAFF
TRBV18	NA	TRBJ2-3	CASSLGDLSTQYF
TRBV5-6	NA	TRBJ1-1	CASSLVGGRNTEAFF
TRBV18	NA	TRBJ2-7	CASSPSRGNNEQYF
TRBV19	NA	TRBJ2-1	CASSIDRLAGYNEQFF
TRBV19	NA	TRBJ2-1	CASSIDLKGLNYNEQFF
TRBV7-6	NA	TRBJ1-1	CASSQGLDTEAFF
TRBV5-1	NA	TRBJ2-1	CASSLGTKAFDEQFF
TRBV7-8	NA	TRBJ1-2	CASSSAPRDYGYTF
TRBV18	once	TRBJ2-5	CASSRDRKETQYF
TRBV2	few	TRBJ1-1	CASSDNQDTEAFF
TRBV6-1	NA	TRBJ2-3	CAHGLLRTDTQYF
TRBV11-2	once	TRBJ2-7	CASSPGLGYEQYF
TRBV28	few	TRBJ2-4	CASSFGGSNKNIQYF
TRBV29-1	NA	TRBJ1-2	CSVEDPDGYTF
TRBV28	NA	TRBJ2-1	CASTGSLNNEQFF
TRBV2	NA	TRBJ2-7	CASSSELIGEQYF
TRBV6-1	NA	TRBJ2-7	CASRRQGASSYEQYF